Below, 30 T cell receptor beta chains from the same sample are listed, as sequenced in a study of T cell repertoires in cytomegalovirus infection. Their target antigens are unknown. MiXCR was run by TCRdb on the reads, yielding one entry per CDR3 protein. The sample consists of a few hundred thousand distinct CDR3 sequences, 25% to 30% of them appearing once. This specimen consisted of cultured PBMCs, obtained from culture after CMV antigen stimulation. Receptors were obtained from a human donor in good health (CMV status not recorded). Some clones in this sample may be carry-over from other donors' samples.

The sample holds a few counts of this clonotype. The chain links TRBV7-6 to TRBJ1-4; no reliable D call. CDR3 length: 15 amino acids. Germline V gene sequence: CDR1 SGHVS, CDR2 FNYEAQ. Trimming took 4 bases from V and 4 from J, leaving 13 bases between them. Here the CDR3 reads CASSSAQAFNEKLFF. The CDR3 coding sequence is TGTGCCAGCAGCTCTGCCCAAGCCTTTAATGAAAAACTGTTTTTT.

This clonotype was counted between two and nine times. The chain is built from TRBV28 and TRBJ1-1; no clear D gene. V was cut by 6 bases and J by 1 base, with 9 bases left in between. The germline V gene encodes CDR1 MDHEN and CDR2 SYDVKM. The CDR3 totals 13 residues. The CDR3 spells CASRVSPNTEAFF. The DNA for the CDR3 is TGTGCCAGCAGAGTCTCTCCGAACACTGAAGCTTTCTTT.

The chain joins TRBV7-2 to TRBJ2-1; D uncertain. In germline, CDR1 is SGHTA, CDR2 FQGNSA. V was trimmed by 1 base and J by 9 bases, leaving 7 bases between them. The CDR3 extends over 12 amino acids. The CDR3 spells CASSLGVTEQFF. For the CDR3, the DNA is TGTGCCAGCAGCTTAGGAGTGACTGAGCAGTTCTTC.

V gene TRBV5-1 combines with J gene TRBJ2-2, with 11 bases that match TRBD1. This CDR3 has 16 amino acids. Germline V gene lookup returns CDR1 SGHRS and CDR2 YFSETQ. V shed 4 bases, J shed 3 bases, and the junction held 5 bases outside the gene matches. This chain's CDR3 is CASSQRTGGYTGELFF. In DNA, the CDR3 is TGCGCCAGCAGCCAGAGGACAGGGGGCTACACCGGGGAGCTGTTTTTT.

The chain combines TRBV10-3 with TRBJ2-1, with a tentative D call TRBD1 (5 bases). The CDR3 has 11 residues. Trimming took off 6 bases at V and 5 bases at J, with 5 bases between the two ends. CDR1 ENHRY and CDR2 SYGVKD come from the germline V gene. CDR3 in DNA: TGTGCCATCAGAGGGGACAATGAGCAGTTCTTC. This sequence encodes CAIRGDNEQFF.

This chain connects TRBV12-5 to TRBJ2-3, with D hard to call. The CDR3 totals 16 residues. CDR1 and CDR2 from the germline V gene are LGHNT and FRNRAP. V was clipped by 1 base and J by 1 base, with 12 bases between them. CDR3 loop: CASGLEAIPGTDTQYF. In nucleotides, the CDR3 is TGTGCTAGTGGTTTGGAGGCCATCCCGGGCACAGATACGCAGTATTTT.

This clonotype was recorded a few times. V gene TRBV7-6 combines with J gene TRBJ1-6; tentative D call: TRBD1 (5 bases). Germline assignment: CDR1 SGHVS and CDR2 FNYEAQ. Trimming took off 1 base at V and 6 bases at J, with 10 bases between the two ends. The CDR3 is made up of 15 amino acids. The CDR3 nucleotides are TGTGCCAGCAGCTTAGGCTCAGGGTCTAATTCACCCCTCCACTTT. Translation gives CASSLGSGSNSPLHF. Filled out from reference TRBV7-6 and TRBJ1-6, the complete variable domain reads GAGVSQSPRYKVTKRGQDVALRCDPISGHVSLYWYRQALGQGPEFLTYFNYEAQQDKSGLPNDRFSAERPEGSISTLTIQRTEQRDSAMYRCASSLGSGSNSPLHFGNGTRLTVT.

This clonotype was found many times. The rearrangement joins TRBV7-2 to TRBJ1-2; TRBD1 might be the D (5 bases). This CDR3 has 14 residues. CDR1 is SGHTA and CDR2 is FQGNSA in the germline V gene. V lost 5 bases, J lost 5 bases, and 15 bases lay in between. CDR3 in DNA: TGTGCCAGCAGCCCCCCAACCCGACAGTATGGCTACACCTTC. This gives the protein CASSPPTRQYGYTF. The entire variable domain, with the rest obtained from reference TRBV7-2 and TRBJ1-2, is as follows: GAGVSQSPSNKVTEKGKDVELRCDPISGHTALYWYRQSLGQGLEFLIYFQGNSAPDKSGLPSDRFSAERTGGSVSTLTIQRTQQEDSAVYLCASSPPTRQYGYTFGSGTRLTVV.

Only a few counts were recorded for this clonotype. The genes are TRBV7-2 and TRBJ2-2; D unclear. CDR3 length: 15 residues. Per germline, CDR1 SGHTA and CDR2 FQGNSA. The V end was cut by 5 bases, the J end by 6 bases, with 16 bases between. CDR3 sequence: CASSPVVDVSGELFF. CDR3 nucleotides: TGTGCCAGCAGCCCCGTTGTGGACGTTTCCGGGGAGCTGTTTTTT.

This clonotype was detected a few times. The V gene is TRBV4-1, the J gene TRBJ2-4; the match to TRBD2 covers 11 bases. The germline V gene encodes CDR1 MGHRA and CDR2 YSYEKL. This CDR3 comprises 16 residues. Trimming cost V 7 bases and J 7 bases; bases outside gene matches: 12. As DNA, the CDR3 is TGCGCCAGCAAATTAGGTAGCGGGAGGGCCGGGAACATTCAGTACTTC. Encoded protein: CASKLGSGRAGNIQYF.

This clonotype was counted at least ten times. V usage is TRBV7-2 and J usage is TRBJ1-5; 7 bases are a match to TRBD1. Germline V gene data show CDR1 as SGHTA and CDR2 as FQGNSA. J was trimmed by 2 bases and V by 5 bases; bases with no gene match: 0. The CDR3 contains 13 residues. The CDR3 DNA reads as TGTGCCAGCAGCACAGGGGGCAATCAGCCCCAGCATTTT. Translation gives CASSTGGNQPQHF.

This chain connects TRBV20-1 to TRBJ1-2; D uncertain. The germline CDR1 and CDR2 sequences are DFQATT and SNEGSKA (reference sequence). Trimming pared 0 bases from V and 2 bases from J, leaving 7 bases between. The CDR3 has 13 residues. This CDR3 is CSAREPANYGYTF. Written as DNA, the CDR3 is TGCAGTGCTAGAGAGCCAGCAAACTATGGCTACACCTTC.

J is TRBJ2-5 and V is TRBV7-8, with TRBD1 matching 8 bases. Trimming removed 6 bases from V and 5 bases from J; junction bases left unmatched: 5. The CDR3 covers 13 residues. Germline values: CDR1 SGHVS, CDR2 FQNEAQ. This CDR3 is CASSDRGWETQYF. CDR3 nucleotides: TGTGCCAGCAGTGACAGGGGATGGGAGACCCAGTACTTC.

This clonotype was counted between two and nine times. The chain has TRBV11-2 and TRBJ1-1, with 9 positions matching TRBD1. The CDR3 covers 16 residues. Germline CDR1 and CDR2: SGHAT and FQNNGV. Trimming at V came to 7 bases and at J to 1 base, leaving 10 bases not matched to a gene. CDR3 amino acids: CASNPDRGRGNTEAFF. DNA for the CDR3: TGTGCCAGCAACCCGGACAGGGGCAGAGGGAACACTGAAGCTTTCTTT.

The chain couples TRBV20-1 to TRBJ2-7, with 11 bases fitting TRBD1. This CDR3 is built from 16 residues. The junction had 19 bases not matched to a gene; V was cut back by 6 bases and J by 9 bases. In germline, CDR1 is DFQATT, CDR2 SNEGSKA (reference sequence). CDR3 loop: CSASPMPGTGGHGQYF. CDR3 in DNA: TGCAGTGCGTCCCCGATGCCCGGGACAGGGGGTCACGGGCAGTACTTC.

The chain joins TRBV7-3 to TRBJ1-2, with 8 bases that match TRBD1. The CDR3 consists of 14 residues. The germline gives CDR1 SGHTA, CDR2 FQGTGA. The J segment lost 6 bases and the V segment lost 4 bases, leaving 7 bases of the junction unmatched. The CDR3 here is CASSSSQGADGYTF. The CDR3, as DNA: TGTGCCAGCAGCTCGTCGCAGGGGGCTGATGGCTACACCTTC.

The V call is TRBV7-2, the J call TRBJ2-7, with D hard to call. Germline assignment: CDR1 SGHTA and CDR2 FQGNSA. Deletions cut 3 bases from V and 7 bases from J, with 10 bases between. CDR3 length: 12 residues. CDR3 region: CASSFVGREQYF. CDR3 sequence (DNA): TGTGCCAGCAGCTTTGTGGGCCGGGAGCAGTACTTC. Together with reference TRBV7-2 and TRBJ2-7, the CDR3 gives the full variable domain: GAGVSQSPSNKVTEKGKDVELRCDPISGHTALYWYRQSLGQGLEFLIYFQGNSAPDKSGLPSDRFSAERTGGSVSTLTIQRTQQEDSAVYLCASSFVGREQYFGPGTRLTVT.

The chain combines TRBV27 with TRBJ2-3; the D is unclear. The V and J ends lost 6 bases and 5 bases respectively, with 9 bases between them. This CDR3 region has 12 residues. The germline gives CDR1 MNHEY, CDR2 SMNVEV (reference sequence). CDR3 residues: CASSEGIDTQYF. The CDR3 coding sequence is TGTGCCAGCAGCGAAGGGATAGATACGCAGTATTTT.

This clonotype occurred a few times. The chain carries TRBV7-9 and TRBJ2-7; TRBD2 might be the D (6 bases). V lost 5 bases to trimming and J lost 5 bases, with 10 bases between them. The CDR3 is made up of 12 amino acids. CDR1 is SEHNR and CDR2 is FQNEAQ in the germline V gene (reference sequence). CDR3 in amino acids: CASSPEGHEQYF. CDR3 nucleotides: TGTGCCAGCAGCCCGGAGGGCCACGAGCAGTACTTC.

This clonotype has a count of ten or more. One end of the junction does not line up with germline, which may come from a read error. The V call is TRBV6-6, the J call TRBJ2-7, with 7 bases aligning to TRBD2. Germline CDR1 is MNHNY and CDR2 is SVGAGI (reference sequence). This CDR3 has 13 residues. CDR3 protein: CASNYRTRGEQYF. In DNA form, the CDR3 reads TGTGCCAGCAATTACAGGACTAGAGGCGAGCAGTACTTC.

This chain connects TRBV4-2 to TRBJ2-1; 7 bases map to TRBD2. Germline V lookup: CDR1 LGHNA, CDR2 YNFKEQ. The CDR3 totals 18 residues. Trimming took 0 bases from V and 6 from J; bases not matched to a gene: 14. The DNA of the CDR3 is TGTGCCAGCAGCCAAGATTGGGCCTCGGGACCGGGGGGCAATGAGCAGTTCTTC. This gives the protein CASSQDWASGPGGNEQFF.

The chain is built from TRBV5-4 and TRBJ2-7, with 11 bases fitting TRBD2. Trimming cost V 7 bases and J 3 bases; bases outside gene matches: 9. This CDR3 contains 15 residues. Per the germline V gene, CDR1 is SGHNT and CDR2 is YYREEE (reference sequence). CDR3 in DNA: TGTGCCAGCGGCAGGGGGACTAGCGGCGACTACGAGCAGTACTTC. Translated, it gives CASGRGTSGDYEQYF.

The rearrangement joins TRBV10-3 to TRBJ2-2; D is possibly TRBD2 (6 bases). Germline V gene lookup returns CDR1 ENHRY and CDR2 SYGVKD. The germline V and J ends were trimmed by 11 bases and 2 bases, with 15 bases remaining between them. The CDR3 runs to 14 residues. The CDR3 sequence is CAASLGGNTGELFF. CDR3 DNA sequence: TGTGCCGCCTCCTTGGGAGGTAACACCGGGGAGCTGTTTTTT.

The chain joins TRBV28 to TRBJ2-2; TRBD2 matches 13 bases. Germline values: CDR1 MDHEN, CDR2 SYDVKM. The V segment lost 6 bases and the J segment 9 bases; nucleotides outside the gene matches: 7. CDR3 length: 15 amino acids. CDR3 region: CASSLLAGGTRELFF. The CDR3 coding sequence is TGTGCCAGCAGCTTACTAGCGGGAGGGACCAGGGAGCTGTTTTTT.

Concerning this clonotype: A much more abundant neighbour one base away suggests this may be a read error. This chain connects TRBV11-3 to TRBJ1-6; the D gene is possibly TRBD1 (5 bases). The CDR3 consists of 17 residues. The germline gives CDR1 SGHNT, CDR2 YENEEA. The ends were cut back, 6 bases at V and 9 bases at J, with 24 bases in the middle. Written as DNA, the CDR3 is TGTGCCAGCAGTTACGCTCCGGACGGGGACTTAAGTTCACCCCTCCACTTT. It is translated as CASSYAPDGDLSSPLHF.

The rearrangement joins TRBV3-1 to TRBJ2-1, with D tentatively TRBD1 or TRBD2 (5 bases each). Germline loops: CDR1 LGHDT, CDR2 YNNKEL (reference sequence). V dropped 1 base and J dropped 8 bases, with 18 bases sitting between them. The CDR3 is 16 residues long. This CDR3 is CASSQAGSGRGYEQFF. DNA for the CDR3: TGTGCCAGCAGCCAAGCTGGAAGCGGCCGGGGCTATGAGCAGTTCTTC.

The CDR3 DNA reads TGTGCCAGCAGCTTAATGCAAGGGAGAGCTTTCTTT. This codes for CASSLMQGRAFF. This sequence joins TRBV7-2 and TRBJ1-1; D not resolved. From germline, CDR1 is SGHTA and CDR2 FQGNSA. The CDR3 runs 12 residues. The V gene lost 2 bases and the J gene lost 10 bases, with 11 bases spanning the gap.

The genes are TRBV5-1 and TRBJ2-3; 15 nucleotides agree with TRBD2. Germline V gene data show CDR1 as SGHRS and CDR2 as YFSETQ. The CDR3 contains 16 residues. V gave up 4 bases and J gave up 6 bases; unmatched junction bases: 6. CDR3 amino acids: CASSPGTSGGRDTQYF. DNA of the CDR3: TGCGCCAGCAGCCCCGGGACTAGCGGGGGGCGGGATACGCAGTATTTT.

The J gene is TRBJ2-1, the V gene TRBV12-3 or TRBV12-4; D is ambiguous. The CDR3 length is 15 residues. V gave up 5 bases and J gave up 2 bases, with 13 bases separating them. The CDR3 is CASSPLGATYNEQFF. In DNA form, the CDR3 reads TGTGCCAGCAGTCCCCTAGGCGCCACCTACAATGAGCAGTTCTTC.

The rearrangement uses TRBV19 and TRBJ1-1, with D maybe TRBD1 (5 bases). Trimming pared 6 bases from V and 4 bases from J, leaving 12 bases between. The CDR3 runs to 13 residues. From germline, CDR1 is LNHDA and CDR2 SQIVND (reference sequence). DNA of the CDR3: TGTGCCAGTAGGTGGGGGTATACCACTGAAGCTTTCTTT. This translates into CASRWGYTTEAFF.